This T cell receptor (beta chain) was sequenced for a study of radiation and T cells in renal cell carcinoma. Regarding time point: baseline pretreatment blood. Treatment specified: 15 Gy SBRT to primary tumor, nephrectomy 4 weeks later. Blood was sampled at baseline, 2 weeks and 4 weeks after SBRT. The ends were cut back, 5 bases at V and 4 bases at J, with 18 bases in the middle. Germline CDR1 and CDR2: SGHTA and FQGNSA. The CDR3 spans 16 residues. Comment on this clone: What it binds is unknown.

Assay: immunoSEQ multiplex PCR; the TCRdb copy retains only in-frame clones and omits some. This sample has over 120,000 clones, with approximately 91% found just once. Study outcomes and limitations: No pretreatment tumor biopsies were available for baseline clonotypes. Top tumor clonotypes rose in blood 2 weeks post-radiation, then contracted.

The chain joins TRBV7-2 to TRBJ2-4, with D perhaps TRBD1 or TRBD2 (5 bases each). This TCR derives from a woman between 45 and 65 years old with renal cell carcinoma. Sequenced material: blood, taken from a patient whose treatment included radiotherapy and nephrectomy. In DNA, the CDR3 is TGTGCCAGCAGCCGGGACCCCGCAGTAGTAAAAAACATTCAGTACTTC. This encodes CASSRDPAVVKNIQYF.